The rows below give T cell receptor beta chains drawn from one sample of a study of technical replicates of blood from four donors. Profiled with immunoSEQ multiplex PCR; TCRdb holds only in-frame clones, not every one. Found here are more than 15,000 clones, roughly 89% of them singletons; the top ten hold 9% to 15%. Sequencing was done on a sample of PBMCs. All receptors come from a human donor in good health. The CDR3 runs from the conserved cysteine through the conserved F or W. Each record gives: V gene, J gene, clone size, D gene, CDR3 protein, CDR3 DNA. The D gene is left open where the match is weak. The listing skips clone size in some rows; elsewhere it reads once, few, many or a size class.

V gene: TRBV5-1; J gene: TRBJ1-2; clone size: .; D gene: TRBD1; CDR3 protein: CASSLITGASYGYTF; CDR3 DNA: TGCGCCAGCAGCTTGATTACAGGGGCAAGCTATGGCTACACCTTC
V gene: TRBV6-1; J gene: TRBJ2-4; clone size: .; D gene: .; CDR3 protein: CASSPTSFSTQYF; CDR3 DNA: TGTGCCAGCAGTCCGACTAGTTTCTCGACACAGTACTTC
V gene: TRBV7-8; J gene: TRBJ1-1; clone size: .; D gene: TRBD1; CDR3 protein: CASSGRDRVMNTEAFF; CDR3 DNA: TGTGCCAGCAGCGGCCGGGACAGGGTCATGAACACTGAAGCTTTCTTT
V gene: TRBV5-1; J gene: TRBJ2-3; clone size: .; D gene: TRBD2; CDR3 protein: CASSLGGTSGTDTQYF; CDR3 DNA: TGCGCCAGCAGCTTGGGCGGGACTAGCGGCACAGATACGCAGTATTTT
V gene: TRBV30; J gene: TRBJ1-4; clone size: .; D gene: .; CDR3 protein: CAWRKQGLNEKLFF; CDR3 DNA: TGTGCCTGGAGGAAACAGGGTCTTAATGAAAAACTGTTTTTT
V gene: TRBV7-9; J gene: TRBJ2-7; clone size: .; D gene: TRBD1; CDR3 protein: CASSKDRGVDEQYF; CDR3 DNA: TGTGCCAGCAGCAAAGACAGGGGAGTCGACGAGCAGTACTTC
V gene: TRBV2; J gene: TRBJ2-1; clone size: once; D gene: TRBD1; CDR3 protein: CASSGSDRGAYNEQFF; CDR3 DNA: TGTGCCAGCAGTGGGTCTGACAGGGGGGCCTACAATGAGCAGTTCTTC
V gene: TRBV6-6; J gene: TRBJ1-2; clone size: .; D gene: TRBD1; CDR3 protein: CASSSGGGGYGYTF; CDR3 DNA: TGTGCCAGCAGTTCAGGGGGAGGAGGCTATGGCTACACCTTC
V gene: TRBV7-7; J gene: TRBJ1-1; clone size: .; D gene: TRBD1; CDR3 protein: CASSSEGQPNTEAFF; CDR3 DNA: TGTGCCAGCAGCTCAGAGGGACAGCCGAACACTGAAGCTTTCTTT
V gene: TRBV27; J gene: TRBJ2-1; clone size: .; D gene: TRBD2; CDR3 protein: CASSFRRELHNEQFF; CDR3 DNA: TGTGCCAGCAGTTTTCGGCGGGAGTTGCACAATGAGCAGTTCTTC
V gene: TRBV6-5; J gene: TRBJ2-1; clone size: .; D gene: TRBD2; CDR3 protein: CASSFLAGGWNEQFF; CDR3 DNA: TGTGCCAGCAGTTTTCTTGCGGGAGGGTGGAATGAGCAGTTCTTC
V gene: TRBV5-1; J gene: TRBJ2-3; clone size: .; D gene: TRBD2; CDR3 protein: CASSFRTLLGTSGSTDTQYF; CDR3 DNA: TGCGCCAGCAGCTTTAGGACCCTTCTTGGGACTAGCGGCTCCACAGATACGCAGTATTTT
V gene: TRBV9; J gene: TRBJ2-7; clone size: .; D gene: .; CDR3 protein: CASSVVPGDYEQYF; CDR3 DNA: TGTGCCAGCAGCGTAGTTCCAGGGGACTACGAGCAGTACTTC
V gene: TRBV19; J gene: TRBJ1-4; clone size: .; D gene: .; CDR3 protein: CASSIPSRVGKLFF; CDR3 DNA: TGTGCCAGTAGTATTCCATCCAGGGTAGGAAAACTGTTTTTT
V gene: TRBV6-6; J gene: TRBJ2-1; clone size: .; D gene: TRBD2; CDR3 protein: CASSKLAGGSRKQFF; CDR3 DNA: TGTGCCAGCAGTAAACTAGCGGGAGGGAGTAGAAAGCAGTTCTTC
V gene: TRBV5-1; J gene: TRBJ2-3; clone size: once; D gene: TRBD1; CDR3 protein: CASSQTGLADTQYF; CDR3 DNA: TGCGCCAGCAGCCAGACAGGGTTGGCAGATACGCAGTATTTT